Shown below are 24 T cell receptor beta chains from a single sample sequenced in a study of T cell repertoires and Cas9 in healthy adults. TCRdb keeps only in-frame clones here, not all; method: immunoSEQ multiplex PCR. The profile covers about 22,000 clones, with 91% appearing a single time and less than 2% taken by the ten largest. The specimen was CD4+ effector T cells (CD127+, CD25-, CD137-, CD154-) from PBMCs; culture status not recorded. These receptors all come from a human donor in good health.

V is TRBV4-3 and J is TRBJ1-6; TRBD1 might be the D (6 bases). Trimming took 2 bases from V and 8 from J, leaving 13 bases between them. The CDR3 consists of 15 residues. Per the germline V gene, CDR1 is LGHNA and CDR2 is YSLEER. CDR3 in amino acids: CASSQTGQGDSPLHF. The CDR3 nucleotides read TGCGCCAGCAGCCAAACAGGGCAAGGTGATTCACCCCTCCACTTT.

This chain connects TRBV5-6 to TRBJ2-3; D is unclear. Looked up from germline, CDR1 is SGHDT and CDR2 is YYEEEE. There are 14 residues in the CDR3. V lost 1 base, J lost 2 bases, and 8 bases lay in between. CDR3 in amino acids: CASSLYTPTDTQYF. The CDR3 region has the DNA TGTGCCAGCAGCTTGTACACCCCCACAGATACGCAGTATTTT.

The CDR3 region has the DNA TGTGCCAGTAGTATGTTAAGGGTCCCAAATCAGCCCCAGCATTTT. Encoded protein: CASSMLRVPNQPQHF. The chain joins TRBV19 to TRBJ1-5; no clear D gene. Trimming left V 3 bases short and J 4 bases short, with 13 bases between. Germline V gene sequence: CDR1 LNHDA, CDR2 SQIVND (reference sequence). The CDR3 covers 15 residues.

This chain connects TRBV7-3 to TRBJ2-5; TRBD2 aligns across 10 bases. CDR1 is SGHTA and CDR2 is FQGTGA in the germline V gene. The CDR3 sequence is 15 residues long. J was trimmed by 6 bases and V by 0 bases; bases with no gene match: 4. CDR3 residues: CASSLTSSGRQTQYF. The CDR3 nucleotides read TGTGCCAGCAGCTTAACGTCTAGCGGGAGACAGACCCAGTACTTC.

This chain joins TRBV28 and TRBJ2-1, with TRBD1 matching 7 bases. Germline-derived CDR1 and CDR2 are MDHEN and SYDVKM. The CDR3 covers 16 residues. Germline trimming cut 5 bases from V and 0 bases from J; bases unmatched to any gene: 7. Written as DNA, the CDR3 is TGTGCCAGCAGTAAAACTGACAGGGACTCCTACAATGAGCAGTTCTTC. Translation: CASSKTDRDSYNEQFF. The variable domain in full, completed from reference TRBV28 and TRBJ2-1, reads DVKVTQSSRYLVKRTGEKVFLECVQDMDHENMFWYRQDPGLGLRLIYFSYDVKMKEKGDIPEGYSVSREKKERFSLILESASTNQTSMYLCASSKTDRDSYNEQFFGPGTRLTVL.

The chain uses TRBV27 and TRBJ2-2; 9 nucleotides agree with TRBD2. The V gene end was trimmed by 2 bases and the J gene end by 4 bases; junction bases not matched to a gene: 11. The germline CDR1 and CDR2 sequences are MNHEY and SMNVEV (reference sequence). This CDR3 is 18 amino acids long. DNA of the CDR3: TGTGCCAGCAGTTTAAGGCGGGAGGGCCCTCGGGGCACCGGGGAGCTGTTTTTT. Residues: CASSLRREGPRGTGELFF.

The rearrangement links TRBV7-2 to TRBJ1-4; D uncertain. Per the germline V gene, CDR1 is SGHTA and CDR2 is FQGNSA. The CDR3 runs to 13 residues. Between the trimmed V and J ends, which lost 5 bases and 5 bases, there was a span of 9 bases. CDR3 amino acids: CASSPAWNEKLFF. The CDR3 region has the DNA TGTGCCAGCAGCCCCGCCTGGAATGAAAAACTGTTTTTT.

The rearrangement links TRBV5-6 to TRBJ1-2, with TRBD1 matching 7 bases. The V segment lost 3 bases and the J segment 3 bases; nucleotides outside the gene matches: 5. The germline V gene has CDR1 SGHDT and CDR2 YYEEEE. The CDR3 is 14 residues long. CDR3: CASSSGQAYYGYTF. CDR3 sequence (DNA): TGTGCCAGCAGCTCCGGACAGGCCTACTATGGCTACACCTTC.

The V and J genes are TRBV5-4 and TRBJ2-5; 8 nucleotides align to TRBD2. Unmatched junction bases numbered 3, after V lost 2 bases and J lost 0 bases. Germline V gene data show CDR1 as SGHNT and CDR2 as YYREEE (reference sequence). The CDR3 loop spans 15 amino acids. This CDR3 reads CASSLKLADQETQYF. The CDR3, as DNA: TGTGCCAGCAGCTTAAAACTAGCGGACCAAGAGACCCAGTACTTC.

The chain is built from TRBV5-1 and TRBJ2-1, with D uncertain. The germline V gene has CDR1 SGHRS and CDR2 YFSETQ. The CDR3 runs to 15 residues. Deletions cut 0 bases from V and 0 bases from J, with 7 bases between. The CDR3 spells CASSLDGISYNEQFF. DNA for the CDR3: TGCGCCAGCAGCTTGGACGGCATCTCCTACAATGAGCAGTTCTTC.

The V and J genes are TRBV19 and TRBJ2-1; D perhaps matches TRBD2 (6 bases). Germline CDR1 LNHDA, CDR2 SQIVND (reference sequence). This CDR3 has 14 amino acids. The V end was cut by 5 bases, the J end by 6 bases, with 14 bases between. CDR3 in amino acids: CASSPGLPGNEQFF. The CDR3 bases are TGTGCCAGTAGTCCCGGACTACCCGGCAATGAGCAGTTCTTC.

The rearrangement links TRBV18 to TRBJ1-1, with 7 bases lining up with TRBD1. The germline CDR1 and CDR2 sequences are KGHSH and LQKENI. CDR3 size: 15 residues. The J segment lost 8 bases and the V segment lost 0 bases, leaving 9 bases of the junction unmatched. The CDR3 DNA sequence: TGTGCCAGCTCACCACCCCTAGGGGGCGGAAAAGAAGCTTTCTTT. Encoded protein: CASSPPLGGGKEAFF.

The chain employs TRBV7-9 and TRBJ2-5, with 8 bases aligning to TRBD2. From germline, CDR1 is SEHNR and CDR2 FQNEAQ (reference sequence). The CDR3 has 12 amino acids. V dropped 9 bases and J dropped 4; count of bases not matched to a gene: 4. CDR3 DNA sequence: TGTGCCAGTGAACGGGGGGGAGAGACCCAGTACTTC. Protein sequence: CASERGGETQYF.

This clone was seen more than once but under ten times. The V and J genes are TRBV30 and TRBJ2-1; 13 bases map to TRBD2. This CDR3 spans 15 amino acids. V shed 0 bases and J 15 bases; nucleotides not matched to a gene: 11. The V gene's germline CDR1 is GTSNPN and CDR2 SVGIG (reference sequence). The CDR3 DNA sequence: TGTGCCTGGAGTGTACAGGGACTAGCGGGATCGGTGCCGTTCTTC. Translated: CAWSVQGLAGSVPFF.

V gene TRBV5-4 combines with J gene TRBJ1-3; tentative D call: TRBD1 (5 bases). This CDR3 spans 16 amino acids. The V end lost 4 bases, the J end lost 0 bases, and 14 bases lay between the germline ends. CDR1 is SGHNT, CDR2 YYREEE, per germline (reference sequence). The CDR3 coding sequence is TGTGCCAGCAGCCTCGGAGGGACCTTCTCTGGAAACACCATATATTTT. Translating it yields CASSLGGTFSGNTIYF.

This chain connects TRBV6-4 to TRBJ2-2; D may be TRBD2 (6 bases). V was pared by 5 bases and J by 3 bases, with 7 bases between. This CDR3 has 13 residues. Germline CDR1 is MRHNA and CDR2 is SNTAGT. CDR3 region: CASSPSDTGELFF. The CDR3 coding sequence is TGTGCCAGCAGTCCTAGCGACACCGGGGAGCTGTTTTTT.

This clone was seen once. One end of the junction is discordant with germline, which a read error may explain. This sequence joins TRBV6-1 and TRBJ2-7; D perhaps matches TRBD1 (5 bases). The CDR3 is made up of 12 amino acids. Germline V gene sequence: CDR1 MNHNS, CDR2 SASEGT. CDR3 amino acids: CASRDTISLSEF. The CDR3 bases are TGTGCCAGCAGGGACACCATCTCCCTCAGCGAATTC.

The chain uses TRBV27 and TRBJ1-2; TRBD1 matches at 9 bases. The CDR3 is made up of 16 amino acids. The V gene's germline CDR1 is MNHEY and CDR2 SMNVEV (reference sequence). J lost 2 bases, V lost 5 bases, and 9 bases had no gene match. The chain's CDR3 is CASSPRTGATNYGYTF. For the CDR3, the DNA is TGTGCCAGCAGTCCACGGACAGGGGCGACGAACTATGGCTACACCTTC.

CDR3 in DNA: TGTGCCAGCAGCTTATGGAAGGGACAGCCCCAGCATTTT. This sequence encodes CASSLWKGQPQHF. This chain uses TRBV7-8 with TRBJ1-5; no definite D call. The V gene lost 2 bases and the J gene lost 7 bases, with 9 bases spanning the gap. Germline V gives CDR1 SGHVS, CDR2 FQNEAQ. This CDR3 has 13 residues.

The J gene is TRBJ2-7, the V gene TRBV4-1, with TRBD2 matching over 9 bases. Germline V gene sequence: CDR1 MGHRA, CDR2 YSYEKL. Unmatched junction bases numbered 5, after V lost 2 bases and J lost 3 bases. This CDR3 spans 15 amino acids. CDR3 residues: CASSQPTSGHYEQYF. The CDR3 bases are TGCGCCAGCAGCCAACCGACTAGCGGCCACTACGAGCAGTACTTC.

This sequence joins TRBV5-1 and TRBJ2-7, with 9 bases aligning to TRBD1. The CDR3 totals 17 residues. Germline values: CDR1 SGHRS, CDR2 YFSETQ. The V segment lost 3 bases and the J segment 1 base; nucleotides outside the gene matches: 11. This CDR3 reads CASSSPGTGSASYEQYF. For the CDR3, the DNA is TGCGCCAGCAGCTCCCCCGGGACAGGGTCGGCATCCTACGAGCAGTACTTC.

This sequence joins TRBV27 and TRBJ1-2; 9 bases agree with TRBD1. CDR3 length: 13 residues. Germline CDR1 and CDR2: MNHEY and SMNVEV (reference sequence). After removal of 6 bases from V and 6 bases from J, the junction contained 5 bases not matched to a gene. CDR3: CASRGTGSNGYTF. The CDR3 nucleotides read TGTGCCAGCAGAGGGACAGGGAGCAATGGCTACACCTTC.

J is TRBJ2-7 and V is TRBV28; 9 bases fit TRBD1. Germline CDR1 and CDR2: MDHEN and SYDVKM. V lost 2 bases, J lost 3 bases, and 8 bases stayed unmatched. The CDR3 consists of 16 residues. This chain's CDR3 is CASSLPRDRALYEQYF. The DNA for the CDR3 is TGTGCCAGCAGTTTACCCCGGGACAGGGCCCTCTACGAGCAGTACTTC. Supplemented by reference TRBV28 and TRBJ2-7, the full variable domain reads DVKVTQSSRYLVKRTGEKVFLECVQDMDHENMFWYRQDPGLGLRLIYFSYDVKMKEKGDIPEGYSVSREKKERFSLILESASTNQTSMYLCASSLPRDRALYEQYFGPGTRLTVT.

The gene calls are TRBV6-1 and TRBJ1-2, with 7 positions matching TRBD1. This CDR3 contains 15 residues. Germline CDR1 and CDR2: MNHNS and SASEGT. Trimming removed 8 bases from V and 3 bases from J; junction bases left unmatched: 12. The CDR3 spells CASGGVRQGDYGYTF. CDR3 coding DNA: TGTGCCAGCGGTGGGGTTAGGCAGGGGGACTATGGCTACACCTTC.